The 27 T cell receptor beta chains presented below share a single source sample, sequenced in a study of blood T cells in healthy people across ages (dated by TCRdb to about 2015). Receptor libraries were prepared by 5' RACE. The sequencer was an Illumina HiSeq 2500. The second PCR ran for roughly 6 to 11 cycles and used a J-beta primer mix along with a sample-barcoded 5' primer. TCRdb took the public reads, trimmed them with fastp at Q25, ran MiXCR for clone calling and kept in-frame beta chains. All rows with the same CDR3 protein become a single entry with the most common DNA and genes. Counted in this sample were about 1 million distinct CDR3 sequences; more than 40% of them appeared once. The ten most abundant clones make up approximately 17% of the sample. The specimen was blood. These receptor sequences come from a woman aged 55 to 70 in good health.

CDR3 bases: TGTGCCAGCAGACCGGGCGGCGGGATTGAGACCCAGTACTTC. Translation: CASRPGGGIETQYF. The chain carries TRBV12-3 or TRBV12-4 and TRBJ2-7; a weak D match, TRBD2 (6 bases). The J call may be faulty, since TRBJ2-5 better matches the DNA end. The CDR3 extends over 14 amino acids.

This clonotype came up a few times. The V gene is TRBV20-1, the J gene TRBJ2-5, with a tentative D call TRBD1 (6 bases). CDR3 length: 15 amino acids. The V end was cut by 0 bases, the J end by 1 base, with 12 bases between. Germline V gene sequence: CDR1 DFQATT, CDR2 SNEGSKA (reference sequence). The CDR3 loop is CSARELGGTQETQYF. The CDR3 coding sequence is TGCAGTGCTAGAGAGCTAGGGGGTACCCAAGAGACCCAGTACTTC.

This rearrangement joins TRBV4-1 to TRBJ2-1; D may match TRBD1 or TRBD2 (5 bases each). V was pared by 3 bases and J by 5 bases, with 17 bases between. Germline values: CDR1 MGHRA, CDR2 YSYEKL. The CDR3 length is 16 residues. The CDR3 DNA reads TGCGCCAGCAGCCACCCGGGGCCTAGCTGGAACAATGAGCAGTTCTTC. Translating gives CASSHPGPSWNNEQFF.

This clonotype turned up a few times. The chain couples TRBV5-1 to TRBJ2-1; either TRBD1 or TRBD2 may fit D (6 bases each). Germline assignment: CDR1 SGHRS and CDR2 YFSETQ. The V end was cut by 4 bases, the J end by 1 base, with 12 bases between. The CDR3 spans 15 residues. DNA of the CDR3: TGCGCCAGCAGCCCCGGGGGCAGGTCCTACAATGAGCAGTTCTTC. Protein product: CASSPGGRSYNEQFF.

V gene TRBV3-1 combines with J gene TRBJ2-4; TRBD2 agrees at 12 bases. The trim removed 2 bases at V and 2 bases at J, leaving 13 bases unmatched. There are 20 residues in the CDR3. CDR1 and CDR2 (germline): LGHDT, YNNKEL (reference sequence). This chain's CDR3 is CASSQNMETSGRISKNIQYF. The CDR3 region has the DNA TGTGCCAGCAGCCAAAATATGGAGACTAGCGGGAGAATCTCCAAAAACATTCAGTACTTC.

Here the CDR3 DNA reads TGTGCCAGCTCACCCGCGTTCGGGGACTCACCCCTCCACTTT. Amino acids: CASSPAFGDSPLHF. This chain links TRBV18 with TRBJ1-6; D possibly corresponds to TRBD1 (5 bases). The CDR3 is made up of 14 amino acids. V lost 3 bases, J lost 10 bases, and 13 bases lay in between. CDR1 is KGHSH and CDR2 is LQKENI in the germline V gene. Looking up the rest from reference TRBV18 and TRBJ1-6 gives the full variable domain: NAGVMQNPRHLVRRRGQEARLRCSPMKGHSHVYWYRQLPEEGLKFMVYLQKENIIDESGMPKERFSAEFPKEGPSILRIQQVVRGDSAAYFCASSPAFGDSPLHFGNGTRLTVT.

This clonotype has more than one count but fewer than ten. This rearrangement joins TRBV29-1 to TRBJ2-1, with D maybe TRBD2 (5 bases). The ends were cut back, 3 bases at V and 4 bases at J, with 13 bases in the middle. The CDR3 spans 14 residues. CDR1 and CDR2 from the germline V gene are SQVTM and ANQGSEA. CDR3 bases: TGCAGCGTTGATCGGCAGCGGATGTACAATGAGCAGTTCTTC. Protein product: CSVDRQRMYNEQFF.

This rearrangement joins TRBV20-1 to TRBJ2-5; D may be TRBD2 (5 bases). Germline V CDR1 and CDR2: DFQATT, SNEGSKA (reference sequence). The CDR3 loop spans 12 amino acids. Trimming took 6 bases from V and 1 from J, leaving 9 bases between them. Written as DNA, the CDR3 is TGCAGTGCACTTACTAGCCAAGAGACCCAGTACTTC. This gives the protein CSALTSQETQYF.

Note on this clonotype: Since a much larger clone is just one base distant, this may be a read error. The rearrangement uses TRBV20-1 and TRBJ2-7; D might be TRBD2 (5 bases). Trimming took off 5 bases at V and 3 bases at J, with 14 bases between the two ends. The CDR3 is made up of 13 amino acids. The germline V gene has CDR1 DFQATT and CDR2 SNEGSKA (reference sequence). The CDR3 reads CSALLPGIYEQYF. CDR3 nucleotides: TGCAGTGCTCTCCTCCCGGGGATCTACGAGCAGTACTTC.

The J gene is TRBJ2-7, the V gene TRBV6-2 or TRBV6-3; 12 nucleotides line up with TRBD2. The CDR3 is 17 amino acids. Germline CDR1 and CDR2: MNHEY and SVGEGT. V lost 2 bases to trimming and J lost 2 bases; unmatched junction nucleotides: 7. Here the CDR3 DNA reads TGTGCCAGCAGTTACCCAACTAGCGGGAGGACAACCTACGAGCAGTACTTC. Translated: CASSYPTSGRTTYEQYF.

There are a few counts of this clonotype. This chain uses TRBV6-5 with TRBJ2-1, with D perhaps matching TRBD2 (6 bases). Germline CDR1 reads MNHEY; CDR2 reads SVGAGI. CDR3 length: 16 amino acids. Trimming stripped 0 bases from V and 7 bases from J, with 16 bases between. This chain's CDR3 is CASSYSPPDYPNEQFF. The CDR3 bases are TGTGCCAGCAGTTACTCGCCTCCGGACTATCCGAATGAGCAGTTCTTC.

V usage is TRBV20-1 and J usage is TRBJ2-1, with D uncertain. Per the germline V gene, CDR1 is DFQATT and CDR2 is SNEGSKA (reference sequence). CDR3 length: 13 amino acids. The V and J ends lost 3 bases and 0 bases respectively, with 6 bases between them. Here the CDR3 reads CSARHDSYNEQFF. Here the CDR3 DNA reads TGCAGTGCTAGGCACGACTCCTACAATGAGCAGTTCTTC.

This clonotype was seen a handful of times. The CDR3 coding sequence is TGTGCCACCAGCGGCGACCCCACCTGGACTAGCGAGCGCACAGATACGCAGTATTTT. Translated: CATSGDPTWTSERTDTQYF. This sequence joins TRBV15 and TRBJ2-3; TRBD2 aligns across 9 bases. This CDR3 region has 19 residues. The germline V gene has CDR1 LNHNV and CDR2 YYDKDF (reference sequence). After removal of 5 bases from V and 1 base from J, the junction contained 16 bases not matched to a gene.

The chain recombines TRBV5-1 with TRBJ2-5; 8 bases are shared with TRBD1. Unmatched junction bases numbered 9, after V lost 0 bases and J lost 11 bases. CDR3 length: 14 residues. Germline lookup yields CDR1 SGHRS and CDR2 YFSETQ. The CDR3 region has the DNA TGCGCCAGCAGCTTGGGCAGGGGGCGCGGTGAGCAGTACTTC. Residues: CASSLGRGRGEQYF.

The chain combines TRBV20-1 with TRBJ1-1; a weak D match, TRBD1 (5 bases). Germline CDR1 reads DFQATT; CDR2 reads SNEGSKA (reference sequence). The CDR3 runs to 13 residues. V was trimmed by 1 base and J by 8 bases, leaving 14 bases between them. The CDR3 region has the DNA TGCAGTGCTAGAGGAGCGACAGCAAACGAAGCTTTCTTT. Translated: CSARGATANEAFF.

V and J are TRBV4-3 and TRBJ2-1; 8 bases line up with TRBD2. The CDR3 length is 14 residues. Germline CDR1 reads LGHNA; CDR2 reads YSLEER. Trimming took 6 bases from V and 14 from J; bases not matched to a gene: 15. CDR3 sequence (DNA): TGCGCCAGCAGTCCGTGGACTAGCTCCTACGGCGAGTTCTTC. Translation gives CASSPWTSSYGEFF.

The V and J genes are TRBV9 and TRBJ2-1; D not resolved. This CDR3 comprises 15 residues. V lost 0 bases and J lost 0, with 7 bases in between. Germline V gives CDR1 SGDLS, CDR2 YYNGEE. The CDR3 DNA is TGTGCCAGCAGCGTAGATGTAAGCTCCTACAATGAGCAGTTCTTC. The encoded protein is CASSVDVSSYNEQFF.

V is TRBV29-1 and J is TRBJ1-2, with D perhaps matching TRBD1 (5 bases). The CDR3 loop spans 12 amino acids. V was trimmed by 7 bases and J by 4 bases, leaving 13 bases between them. Germline V gene sequence: CDR1 SQVTM, CDR2 ANQGSEA. The CDR3 protein is CSGGGGIYGYTF. The CDR3 DNA reads as TGCAGCGGCGGGGGGGGGATCTATGGCTACACCTTC.

This clonotype was counted only a few times. The V gene is TRBV29-1, the J gene TRBJ2-5; tentatively, D is TRBD1 (6 bases). The DNA matches TRBJ2-7 better at its end, which makes the J call doubtful. The CDR3 covers 11 residues. In germline, CDR1 is SQVTM, CDR2 ANQGSEA. The CDR3 spells CSVQQGNEQYF. The CDR3 DNA sequence: TGCAGCGTTCAACAGGGTAACGAGCAGTACTTC.

In its sample, this clonotype was seen many times. This sequence joins TRBV6-6 and TRBJ1-5; D call uncertain. Trimming shortened V by 0 bases and J by 7 bases, and 10 bases separated the two germline ends. The CDR3 loop spans 14 amino acids. Germline CDR1 reads MNHNY; CDR2 reads SVGAGI (reference sequence). CDR3 sequence: CASSYSAGSQPQHF. The CDR3 coding sequence is TGTGCCAGCAGTTACTCGGCGGGGTCGCAGCCCCAGCATTTT.

This clonotype occurred a few times. The genes are TRBV6-5 and TRBJ2-4; 9 nucleotides agree with TRBD1. Judging by the DNA end, TRBJ2-7 fits better; the J call may be wrong. Per germline, CDR1 MNHEY and CDR2 SVGAGI. CDR3 size: 15 residues. The CDR3 DNA reads as TGTGCCAGCAATCCCATCCGGGACAGGGTATCCGAGCAGTACTTC. Its protein product is CASNPIRDRVSEQYF.

Only one count was recorded for this clonotype. The chain links TRBV5-1 to TRBJ2-1; tentatively, D is TRBD1 (5 bases). The CDR3 totals 13 residues. Germline V lookup: CDR1 SGHRS, CDR2 YFSETQ. Trimming left V 6 bases short and J 6 bases short, with 13 bases between. DNA for the CDR3: TGCGCCAGCAAAGCGACAGAACCCAATGAGCAGTTCTTC. Its protein product is CASKATEPNEQFF.

The chain couples TRBV29-1 to TRBJ2-1; 9 bases map to TRBD1. V shed 7 bases and J 13 bases; nucleotides not matched to a gene: 17. Germline CDR1 is SQVTM and CDR2 is ANQGSEA. The CDR3 spans 14 residues. CDR3 nucleotides: TGCAGCGCATCCTTGGACAGGGGTGGGGAGACCCAGTTCTTC. Residues: CSASLDRGGETQFF.

This chain links TRBV7-9 with TRBJ2-4, with D perhaps TRBD2 (5 bases). The end of the DNA fits TRBJ2-7 better, so the J call may be wrong. Germline V lookup: CDR1 SEHNR, CDR2 FQNEAQ (reference sequence). This CDR3 region has 15 residues. CDR3 region: CASSSGSKGRYEQYF. The CDR3 DNA is TGTGCCAGCAGCTCGGGATCCAAGGGCCGTTACGAGCAGTACTTC.

V usage is TRBV7-9 and J usage is TRBJ1-1; D is possibly TRBD1 (5 bases). The CDR3 totals 14 residues. Germline loops: CDR1 SEHNR, CDR2 FQNEAQ (reference sequence). V was pared by 1 base and J by 5 bases, with 11 bases between. The CDR3 DNA sequence: TGTGCCAGCAGCTTAGAACAGGTAAAGACTGAAGCTTTCTTT. It codes for CASSLEQVKTEAFF.

This clonotype was seen a handful of times. This rearrangement joins TRBV29-1 to TRBJ2-7; D is uncertain. The V gene lost 8 bases and the J gene lost 6 bases, with 17 bases spanning the gap. This CDR3 region has 12 residues. CDR1 is SQVTM and CDR2 is ANQGSEA in the germline V gene. The chain's CDR3 is CSILDLRSEQYF. CDR3 nucleotides: TGCAGCATACTGGATCTTAGGAGCGAGCAGTACTTC.

The chain combines TRBV27 with TRBJ1-6; tentatively, D is TRBD1 (6 bases). The length of the CDR3 is 14 residues. CDR1 and CDR2 (germline): MNHEY, SMNVEV (reference sequence). V was pared by 3 bases and J by 15 bases, with 18 bases between. The CDR3 here is CASSFDRLRGRLHF. CDR3 nucleotide sequence: TGTGCCAGCAGTTTTGACAGGCTTCGAGGTCGCCTCCACTTT.